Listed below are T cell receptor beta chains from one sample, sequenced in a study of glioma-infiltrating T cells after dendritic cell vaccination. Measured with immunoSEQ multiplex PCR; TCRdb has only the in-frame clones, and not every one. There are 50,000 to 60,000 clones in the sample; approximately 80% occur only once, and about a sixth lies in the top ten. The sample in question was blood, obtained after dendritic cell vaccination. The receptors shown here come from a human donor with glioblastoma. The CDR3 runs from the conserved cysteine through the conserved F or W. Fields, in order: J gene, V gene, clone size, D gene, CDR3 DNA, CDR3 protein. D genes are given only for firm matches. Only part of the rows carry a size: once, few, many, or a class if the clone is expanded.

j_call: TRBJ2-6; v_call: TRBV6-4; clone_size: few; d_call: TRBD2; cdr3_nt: TGTGCCAGCAGTGGGACTAGCTCTGGGGCCAACGTCCTGACTTTC; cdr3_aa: CASSGTSSGANVLTF
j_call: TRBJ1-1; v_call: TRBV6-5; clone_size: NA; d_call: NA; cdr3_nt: TGTGCCAGCAGTCGACAGGAGTACACTGAAGCTTTCTTT; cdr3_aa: CASSRQEYTEAFF
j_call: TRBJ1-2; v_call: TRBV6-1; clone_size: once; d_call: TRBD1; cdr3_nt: TGTGCCACCGGGACAGCTAATAACTATGGCTACACCTTC; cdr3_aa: CATGTANNYGYTF
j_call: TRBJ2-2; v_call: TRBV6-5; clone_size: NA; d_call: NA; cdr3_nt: TGTGCCAGCAGTTGGCGGGGTGGGACCGGGGAGCTGTTTTTT; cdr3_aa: CASSWRGGTGELFF
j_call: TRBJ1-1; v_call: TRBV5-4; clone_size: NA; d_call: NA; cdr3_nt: TGTGCCAGCAGCTTGGGTGGGCCCATGAACACTGAAGCTTTCTTT; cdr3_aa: CASSLGGPMNTEAFF
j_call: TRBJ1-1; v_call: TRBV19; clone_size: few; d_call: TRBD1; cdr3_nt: TGTGCCAGTAGCACCGGACAGGCCTTGAACACTGAAGCTTTCTTT; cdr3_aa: CASSTGQALNTEAFF
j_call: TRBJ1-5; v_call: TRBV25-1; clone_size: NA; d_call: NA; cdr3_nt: TGTGCCAGCAGTGATCCCGGACAGAAGAATCAGCCCCAGCATTTT; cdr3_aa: CASSDPGQKNQPQHF
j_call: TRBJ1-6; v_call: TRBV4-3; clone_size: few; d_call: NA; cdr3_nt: TGCGCCAGCAGCCAAGACGGAGAGTGGAATTCACCCCTCCACTTT; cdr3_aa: CASSQDGEWNSPLHF
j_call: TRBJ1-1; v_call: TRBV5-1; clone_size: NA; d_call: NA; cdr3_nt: TGCGCCAGCAGCTTGGGCAGCGAGAACACTGAAGCTTTCTTT; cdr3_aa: CASSLGSENTEAFF
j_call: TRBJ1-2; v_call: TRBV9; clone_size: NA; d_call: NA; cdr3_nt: TGTGCCAGCAGCGTAGGAGGGGGGGATCCGAATGGCTACACCTTC; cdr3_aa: CASSVGGGDPNGYTF
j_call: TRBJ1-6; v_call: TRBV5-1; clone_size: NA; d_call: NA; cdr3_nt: TGCGCCAGCAGTAACTGGGGGGGCCAATCTTCACCCCTCCACTTT; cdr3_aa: CASSNWGGQSSPLHF
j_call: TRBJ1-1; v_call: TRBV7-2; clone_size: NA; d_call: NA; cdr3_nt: TGTGCCAGCAGGCAGGCGGGCGGCCCCACTGAAGCTTTCTTT; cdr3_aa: CASRQAGGPTEAFF
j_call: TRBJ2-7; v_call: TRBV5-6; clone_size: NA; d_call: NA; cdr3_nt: TGTGCCAGCAGCCCCAGGGATGGTATCTACGAGCAGTACTTC; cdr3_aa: CASSPRDGIYEQYF
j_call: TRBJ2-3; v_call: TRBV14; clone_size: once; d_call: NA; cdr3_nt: TGTGCCAGCAGCCCCCCGGCCGCGGTACGCACAGATACGCAGTATTTT; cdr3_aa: CASSPPAAVRTDTQYF
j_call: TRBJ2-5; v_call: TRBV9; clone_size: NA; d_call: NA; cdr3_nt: TGTGCCAGCAGCGTAGATGTCCGGGGGGAGACCCAGTACTTC; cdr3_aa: CASSVDVRGETQYF
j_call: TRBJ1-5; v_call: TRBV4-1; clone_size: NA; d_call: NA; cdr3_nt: TGCGCCAGCAGCCAAGATGTCGCGAGGAATCAGCCCCAGCATTTT; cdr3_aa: CASSQDVARNQPQHF
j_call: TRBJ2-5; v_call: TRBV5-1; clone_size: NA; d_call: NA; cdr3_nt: TGCGCCAGCAGCTTGGATGTCGGGCAAGAGACCCAGTACTTC; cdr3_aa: CASSLDVGQETQYF
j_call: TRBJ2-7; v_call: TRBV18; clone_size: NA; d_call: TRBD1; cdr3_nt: TGTGCCAGCTCCCCTGGACAGGGGGTGTTCTACGAGCAGTACTTC; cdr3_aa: CASSPGQGVFYEQYF
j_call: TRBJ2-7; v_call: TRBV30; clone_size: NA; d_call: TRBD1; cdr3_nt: TGTGCCTCGGACGGTACAGGGGGCACCTACGAGCAGTACTTC; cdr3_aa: CASDGTGGTYEQYF
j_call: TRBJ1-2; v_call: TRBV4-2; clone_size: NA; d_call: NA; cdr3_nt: TGTGCCAGCAGCCAAGATAAGGCAGGGTTATATGGCTACACCTTC; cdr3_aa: CASSQDKAGLYGYTF
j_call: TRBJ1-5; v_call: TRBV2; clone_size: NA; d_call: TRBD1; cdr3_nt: TGTGCCAGCAGCGGAGGACAGGGCAGTCAGCCCCAGCATTTT; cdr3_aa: CASSGGQGSQPQHF
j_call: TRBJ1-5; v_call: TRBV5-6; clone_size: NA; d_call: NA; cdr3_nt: TGTGCCAGCAGCCCGAGCCAGGGGCCTCCATCCCAGCATTTT; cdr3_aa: CASSPSQGPPSQHF
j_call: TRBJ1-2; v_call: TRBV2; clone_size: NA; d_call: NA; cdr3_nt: TGTGCCAGCAGTGAAGGGGGCAGAAGGAATGGCTACACCTTC; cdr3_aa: CASSEGGRRNGYTF
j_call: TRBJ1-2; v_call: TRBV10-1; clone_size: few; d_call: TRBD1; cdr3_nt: TGCGCCATTCGACAGGGACATGCCTATGGCTACACCTTC; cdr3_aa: CAIRQGHAYGYTF
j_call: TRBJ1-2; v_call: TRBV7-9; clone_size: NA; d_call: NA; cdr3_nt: TGTGCCAGCAGCTTAGCGATCCCCCAGGGCCAGGAACAGGGACGTGGCTACACCTTC; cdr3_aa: CASSLAIPQGQEQGRGYTF
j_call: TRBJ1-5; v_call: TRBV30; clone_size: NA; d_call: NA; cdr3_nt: TGTGCCTGGAGTCCCGCCCCCACAGGTGGGGGCTCCCAGCCCCAGCATTTT; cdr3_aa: CAWSPAPTGGGSQPQHF